Below, 29 T cell receptor beta chains from the same sample are listed, as sequenced in a study of cytomegalovirus exposure and HLA in healthy donors. Use of 60 Vbeta and 13 Jbeta primers characterized the PCR. Using immunoSEQ multiplex PCR, the repertoire was profiled, and TCRdb retains in-frame clones only, with some absent. The data show about 170,000 clones, with roughly 83% seen just once and 1.2% held by the top ten. The sequenced sample was PBMCs. The receptors here all came from a boy aged 2 to 10 in good health and CMV-seronegative.

V gene TRBV7-9 combines with J gene TRBJ1-3; weak D call: TRBD1 (5 bases). The CDR3 is 14 amino acids. V was pared by 5 bases and J by 3 bases, with 11 bases between. Looked up from germline, CDR1 is SEHNR and CDR2 is FQNEAQ (reference sequence). CDR3 sequence: CASSRQGFGNTIYF. The CDR3, as DNA: TGTGCCAGCAGCCGGCAGGGATTTGGAAACACCATATATTTT. The full variable domain, its missing parts supplied by reference TRBV7-9 and TRBJ1-3, is DTGVSQNPRHKITKRGQNVTFRCDPISEHNRLYWYRQTLGQGPEFLTYFQNEAQLEKSRLLSDRFSAERPKGSFSTLEIQRTEQGDSAMYLCASSRQGFGNTIYFGEGSWLTVV.

This rearrangement joins TRBV6-6 to TRBJ2-7, with TRBD1 matching 7 bases. Germline V gene sequence: CDR1 MNHNY, CDR2 SVGAGI (reference sequence). The CDR3 contains 15 residues. J gave up 4 bases and V 7 bases, and 13 bases lay outside the gene matches. CDR3 sequence reads: CASILQPGGVYEQYF. In DNA form, the CDR3 reads TGTGCCAGCATTTTACAGCCAGGGGGAGTTTACGAGCAGTACTTC.

A single count supports this clone. The chain employs TRBV27 and TRBJ1-6; 9 bases align to TRBD1. Germline V lookup: CDR1 MNHEY, CDR2 SMNVEV (reference sequence). Trimming removed 4 bases from V and 5 bases from J; junction bases left unmatched: 3. The CDR3 has 15 residues. CDR3 coding DNA: TGTGCCAGCAGTTGGGGACAGGGCAATAATTCACCCCTCCACTTT. Amino acids: CASSWGQGNNSPLHF.

This sequence joins TRBV6-5 and TRBJ1-1; D not resolved. Germline CDR1 is MNHEY and CDR2 is SVGAGI. Trimming took 6 bases from V and 1 from J, leaving 12 bases between them. This CDR3 spans 14 amino acids. CDR3 region: CASRDPQRNTEAFF. In DNA, the CDR3 is TGTGCCAGCAGAGACCCACAGAGGAACACTGAAGCTTTCTTT.

The chain couples TRBV2 to TRBJ2-1; 7 nucleotides align to TRBD1. Looked up from germline, CDR1 is SNHLY and CDR2 is FYNNEI. With V trimmed by 5 bases and J by 8 bases, 15 bases remained unmatched. The CDR3 is 16 amino acids. The CDR3 sequence is CASSPDRVTIRDEQFF. CDR3 sequence (DNA): TGTGCCAGCAGTCCCGACAGGGTTACTATCCGTGATGAGCAGTTCTTC.

This chain joins TRBV19 and TRBJ1-2, with D perhaps TRBD1 (5 bases). Germline CDR1 is LNHDA and CDR2 is SQIVND (reference sequence). This CDR3 has 13 residues. The ends were cut back, 3 bases at V and 5 bases at J, with 10 bases in the middle. The CDR3 is CASSMVRGYGYTF. The CDR3 DNA sequence: TGTGCCAGTAGTATGGTCCGGGGGTATGGCTACACCTTC.

The chain recombines TRBV30 with TRBJ1-3; no clear D gene. Germline lookup yields CDR1 GTSNPN and CDR2 SVGIG (reference sequence). The V end lost 4 bases, the J end lost 2 bases, and 9 bases lay between the germline ends. The CDR3 is 13 amino acids. The CDR3 DNA reads as TGTGCCTGGAATAGGAGGACTGGAAACACCATATATTTT. This gives the protein CAWNRRTGNTIYF.

The rearrangement joins TRBV5-1 to TRBJ2-1; TRBD2 aligns across 7 bases. J gave up 6 bases and V 0 bases, and 9 bases lay outside the gene matches. This CDR3 is 16 amino acids long. Germline V CDR1 and CDR2: SGHRS, YFSETQ. DNA for the CDR3: TGCGCCAGCAGCTTGGGTTACGCGGGAGCTGCCAATGAGCAGTTCTTC. Residues: CASSLGYAGAANEQFF.

This chain joins TRBV6-1 and TRBJ1-1; 8 nucleotides agree with TRBD1. The germline CDR1 and CDR2 sequences are MNHNS and SASEGT. CDR3 size: 14 residues. V was clipped by 8 bases and J by 11 bases; unmatched bases: 16. CDR3 loop: CASLTGTGSEVAFF. The CDR3 nucleotides are TGTGCCAGCTTAACCGGGACAGGTTCGGAGGTGGCTTTCTTT.

The sample holds one count of this clone. The chain has TRBV11-2 and TRBJ2-1; a weak D match, TRBD1 (5 bases). V lost 2 bases, J lost 9 bases, and 17 bases lay in between. Per the germline V gene, CDR1 is SGHAT and CDR2 is FQNNGV. The CDR3 extends over 15 amino acids. CDR3 DNA: TGTGCCAGCAGCTTAAACAGGCAGAGAGGTATTGAGCAGTTCTTC. The encoded protein is CASSLNRQRGIEQFF.

With regard to this clone: This specimen includes other DNA sequences encoding the same CDR3. The chain links TRBV27 to TRBJ1-2, with TRBD1 matching 7 bases. Unmatched junction bases numbered 1, after V lost 5 bases and J lost 1 base. Germline CDR1 reads MNHEY; CDR2 reads SMNVEV (reference sequence). This CDR3 has 13 amino acids. The CDR3, as DNA: TGTGCCAGCAGTAGACAGGGTAACTATGGCTACACCTTC. Translating gives CASSRQGNYGYTF.

V is TRBV6-1 and J is TRBJ2-5, with TRBD2 matching 7 bases. V shed 5 bases and J 5 bases; nucleotides not matched to a gene: 8. CDR1 is MNHNS and CDR2 is SASEGT in the germline V gene. The CDR3 sequence is 14 residues long. CDR3 region: CASSPGLERETQYF. CDR3 coding DNA: TGTGCCAGCAGTCCCGGACTAGAAAGGGAGACCCAGTACTTC.

The CDR3 DNA follows: TGCGCCAGCAGCCAAGATTACGGCGGGAGTGCACCCTACGAGCAGTACTTC. Protein product: CASSQDYGGSAPYEQYF. V usage is TRBV4-3 and J usage is TRBJ2-7, with 7 nucleotides matching TRBD2. The germline V gene encodes CDR1 LGHNA and CDR2 YSLEER. The CDR3 loop spans 17 amino acids. Trimming at V came to 0 bases and at J to 2 bases, leaving 10 bases not matched to a gene.

This clone has only one observation. This rearrangement joins TRBV2 to TRBJ1-3; no firm D call. Per germline, CDR1 SNHLY and CDR2 FYNNEI. V lost 4 bases and J 0 bases, leaving 10 bases between the germline ends. The CDR3 is 15 residues long. The DNA for the CDR3 is TGTGCCAGCAGTGGACACTTAATCTCTGGAAACACCATATATTTT. Its protein product is CASSGHLISGNTIYF. The variable domain in full, with the rest retrieved from reference TRBV2 and TRBJ1-3, is EPEVTQTPSHQVTQMGQEVILRCVPISNHLYFYWYRQILGQKVEFLVSFYNNEISEKSEIFDDQFSVERPDGSNFTLKIRSTKLEDSAMYFCASSGHLISGNTIYFGEGSWLTVV.

The rearrangement uses TRBV5-1 and TRBJ1-1; no clear D gene. Trimming took off 4 bases at V and 1 base at J, with 14 bases between the two ends. CDR1 and CDR2 from the germline V gene are SGHRS and YFSETQ. The CDR3 contains 15 residues. CDR3 sequence reads: CASSRVAEKNTEAFF. The CDR3 DNA reads as TGCGCCAGCAGCCGGGTGGCAGAGAAGAACACTGAAGCTTTCTTT.

This clone appeared once. The chain joins TRBV7-9 to TRBJ1-4, with D hard to call. The CDR3 extends over 15 amino acids. The V end lost 3 bases, the J end lost 2 bases, and 10 bases lay between the germline ends. Germline V CDR1 and CDR2: SEHNR, FQNEAQ (reference sequence). CDR3 in DNA: TGTGCCAGCAGCTTCGGTGGGCCGACTAATGAAAAACTGTTTTTT. It translates to CASSFGGPTNEKLFF.

The chain's CDR3 is CASSQDGSGIYNEQFF. The CDR3 DNA reads TGCGCCAGCAGCCAAGATGGTTCAGGTATCTACAATGAGCAGTTCTTC. The chain employs TRBV4-1 and TRBJ2-1; D not resolved. The germline gives CDR1 MGHRA, CDR2 YSYEKL. Trimming cost V 0 bases and J 3 bases, with 12 bases left between them. The CDR3 totals 16 residues.

This clone is a singleton in its sample. The V call is TRBV10-1, the J call TRBJ2-1; the match to TRBD2 covers 7 bases. The CDR3 contains 17 residues. Looked up from germline, CDR1 is WNHNN and CDR2 is SYGVQD (reference sequence). The ends lost 2 bases at V and 1 base at J; junction bases unmatched: 8. For the CDR3, the DNA is TGCGCCAGCAGTGAGCGTTTTGCGGGAGCATCCTACAATGAGCAGTTCTTC. This gives the protein CASSERFAGASYNEQFF.

This clone showed up just a few times. The chain couples TRBV14 to TRBJ1-1; TRBD1 might be the D (5 bases). V lost 3 bases and J lost 1, with 9 bases in between. Germline CDR1 SGHDN, CDR2 FVKESK. CDR3 length: 14 residues. CDR3 protein: CASSHLRGNTEAFF. CDR3 nucleotide sequence: TGTGCCAGCAGCCATTTAAGGGGGAACACTGAAGCTTTCTTT.

V and J are TRBV9 and TRBJ1-1, with 7 bases aligning to TRBD1. Germline V lookup: CDR1 SGDLS, CDR2 YYNGEE. The ends lost 4 bases at V and 1 base at J; junction bases unmatched: 7. This CDR3 has 15 amino acids. The CDR3 region is CASSRTGDPNTEAFF. The DNA for the CDR3 is TGTGCCAGCAGCAGAACAGGGGACCCGAACACTGAAGCTTTCTTT.

The chain combines TRBV6-1 with TRBJ2-3; 12 bases match TRBD2. CDR3 size: 15 residues. Looked up from germline, CDR1 is MNHNS and CDR2 is SASEGT. Trimming cost V 2 bases and J 4 bases; bases outside gene matches: 1. The CDR3 reads CASSELAGGPDTQYF. As DNA, the CDR3 is TGTGCCAGCAGTGAACTAGCGGGAGGGCCAGATACGCAGTATTTT.

This clone was detected once. V gene TRBV6-1 combines with J gene TRBJ2-7, with TRBD2 matching 12 bases. Per germline, CDR1 MNHNS and CDR2 SASEGT. The CDR3 contains 13 residues. The junction had 4 bases not matched to a gene; V was cut back by 6 bases and J by 7 bases. The CDR3 protein is CASRSSGGEEQYV. The CDR3 bases are TGTGCCAGCAGGTCTAGCGGGGGGGAAGAGCAGTACGTC.

This clone was counted a few times. The chain links TRBV7-8 to TRBJ2-5; possible D gene TRBD2, 5 bases. The germline CDR1 and CDR2 sequences are SGHVS and FQNEAQ. The ends were cut back, 6 bases at V and 2 bases at J, with 16 bases in the middle. The CDR3 has 15 residues. The CDR3 coding sequence is TGTGCCAGCAGGCTAGCAATCGTCGGACAAGAGACCCAGTACTTC. Translated: CASRLAIVGQETQYF. Looking up the rest from reference TRBV7-8 and TRBJ2-5 gives the full variable domain: GAGVSQSPRYKVAKRGQDVALRCDPISGHVSLFWYQQALGQGPEFLTYFQNEAQLDKSGLPSDRFFAERPEGSVSTLKIQRTQQEDSAVYLCASRLAIVGQETQYFGPGTRLLVL.

The chain carries TRBV7-3 and TRBJ1-1, with D maybe TRBD1 (5 bases). V lost 1 base to trimming and J lost 3 bases, with 6 bases between them. This CDR3 has 13 amino acids. The germline V gene has CDR1 SGHTA and CDR2 FQGTGA. This CDR3 reads CASSLKGDTEAFF. In DNA form, the CDR3 reads TGTGCCAGCAGCTTAAAAGGGGACACTGAAGCTTTCTTT.

This rearrangement joins TRBV5-1 to TRBJ1-1; D ambiguous. Germline-derived CDR1 and CDR2 are SGHRS and YFSETQ. V gave up 2 bases and J gave up 3 bases, with 8 bases separating them. The CDR3 consists of 13 residues. CDR3 in DNA: TGCGCCAGCAGCTTCCGGGAGGACACTGAAGCTTTCTTT. It codes for CASSFREDTEAFF.

This sequence joins TRBV18 and TRBJ2-1; possible D gene TRBD1, 6 bases. Trimming stripped 4 bases from V and 7 bases from J, with 17 bases between. There are 15 residues in the CDR3. CDR1 and CDR2 from the germline V gene are KGHSH and LQKENI. The CDR3 is CASSRTGRWGNEQFF. CDR3 DNA sequence: TGTGCCAGCTCACGCACAGGGAGATGGGGGAATGAGCAGTTCTTC.

The rearrangement links TRBV6-6 to TRBJ1-1; possibly TRBD1 for D (5 bases). Trimming cost V 7 bases and J 5 bases, with 14 bases left between them. The CDR3 is 13 residues long. Germline V lookup: CDR1 MNHNY, CDR2 SVGAGI (reference sequence). CDR3 DNA sequence: TGTGCCAGCACTCGGGGGAGGGGAACTGAAGCTTTCTTT. Translated: CASTRGRGTEAFF.

The gene calls are TRBV7-9 and TRBJ2-4; 9 bases line up with TRBD2. Germline V lookup: CDR1 SEHNR, CDR2 FQNEAQ (reference sequence). V was clipped by 1 base and J by 5 bases; unmatched bases: 12. This CDR3 has 18 residues. The CDR3 nucleotides read TGTGCCAGCAGCTTAGAGCGGGGGGACGCCTCGTTAGAAAACATTCAGTACTTC. This encodes CASSLERGDASLENIQYF.

The chain carries TRBV2 and TRBJ2-1; 9 bases align to TRBD2. CDR3 length: 14 residues. Germline V CDR1 and CDR2: SNHLY, FYNNEI. The V gene end was trimmed by 4 bases and the J gene end by 7 bases; junction bases not matched to a gene: 5. The CDR3 nucleotides read TGTGCCAGCAGTGGGGGACTAGCCGCGAATGAGCAGTTCTTC. This encodes CASSGGLAANEQFF.